Reported below is one T cell receptor beta chain. The data stem from a study of T cells in Graves' hyperthyroidism and ophthalmopathy. Researchers took RNA transcripts and amplified the TCR beta CDR3 regions from them. TCR CDR3 regions were first amplified by RT-PCR with HTBI primers. TCRdb used MiXCR to reprocess the multiplex PCR reads, holding one entry per CDR3 protein. The table records over 450,000 distinct CDR3 sequences, around 15% of them present only once. The specimen was blood. The clonotype comes from a young woman with Graves' hyperthyroidism.

CDR3 loop: CASSPRQGNQETQYF. The CDR3 coding sequence is TGTGCCAGCTCACCACGGCAGGGGAACCAAGAGACCCAGTACTTC. The chain joins TRBV18 to TRBJ2-5; the D gene is possibly TRBD1 (6 bases). This CDR3 spans 15 amino acids. V dropped 1 base and J dropped 0 bases, with 9 bases sitting between them. Germline CDR1 and CDR2: KGHSH and LQKENI.